Below, 19 T cell receptor beta chains from the same sample are listed, as sequenced in a study of CD8 T cells in ankylosing spondylitis. Each CDR3 protein gets one entry after TCRdb re-called the 5' RACE reads with MiXCR. The sample consists of about 240,000 distinct CDR3 sequences, roughly 8.6% of them appearing once. The sample was blood, either unsorted or a sorted T cell fraction (not recorded which). These TCRs come from a male donor with ankylosing spondylitis or in good health (not recorded which).

This clonotype has a handful of counts. This chain connects TRBV7-9 to TRBJ2-7; 7 bases match TRBD2. CDR1 is SEHNR, CDR2 FQNEAQ, per germline (reference sequence). The CDR3 is 15 residues long. With 1 base clipped from V and 9 bases from J, the junction kept 12 bases outside the gene matches. CDR3 amino acids: CASSLDIGREIVQYF. The CDR3 DNA is TGTGCCAGCAGCTTAGATATCGGGCGGGAGATAGTGCAGTACTTC.

This clonotype was observed many times. The chain has TRBV2 and TRBJ2-4; D is possibly TRBD2 (5 bases). This CDR3 is 12 amino acids long. Deletions cut 6 bases from V and 16 bases from J, with 19 bases between. Germline V gene sequence: CDR1 SNHLY, CDR2 FYNNEI. CDR3 amino acids: CASRPEGLVRYF. The CDR3 DNA reads TGTGCCAGCAGGCCTGAGGGCCTAGTAAGATACTTC.

The chain recombines TRBV7-2 with TRBJ1-2, with TRBD1 identical over 7 bases. This CDR3 comprises 16 residues. Germline CDR1 reads SGHTA; CDR2 reads FQGNSA. V dropped 6 bases and J dropped 0; count of bases not matched to a gene: 10. This CDR3 reads CASRQQGGDTNYGYTF. The CDR3 nucleotides read TGTGCCAGCAGACAGCAGGGGGGGGATACTAACTATGGCTACACCTTC.

This chain uses TRBV4-1 with TRBJ2-1; TRBD2 matches at 10 bases. Losses at the gene ends were 0 bases for V and 7 bases for J; bases not matched to a gene: 3. The CDR3 loop spans 15 amino acids. Per the germline V gene, CDR1 is MGHRA and CDR2 is YSYEKL. The CDR3 spells CASSQEAGGWNEQFF. The CDR3 DNA sequence: TGCGCCAGCAGCCAAGAAGCGGGGGGGTGGAATGAGCAGTTCTTC.

The chain has TRBV29-1 and TRBJ2-5; 8 bases match TRBD2. The CDR3 loop spans 15 amino acids. The V gene's germline CDR1 is SQVTM and CDR2 ANQGSEA. Unmatched junction bases numbered 9, after V lost 4 bases and J lost 2 bases. CDR3: CSVVRRLALQETQYF. The CDR3 nucleotides read TGCAGCGTTGTTCGTAGACTAGCGCTACAAGAGACCCAGTACTTC.

This clonotype was found many times. This chain links TRBV5-1 with TRBJ2-7; D not resolved. From germline, CDR1 is SGHRS and CDR2 YFSETQ. The CDR3 covers 11 residues. Trimming took off 0 bases at V and 13 bases at J, with 11 bases between the two ends. The chain's CDR3 is CASSLDTELYF. The CDR3 coding sequence is TGCGCCAGCAGCTTGGATACAGAGCTATACTTC.

V is TRBV20-1 and J is TRBJ2-2; 8 bases are a match to TRBD1. Trimming at V came to 0 bases and at J to 4 bases, leaving 7 bases not matched to a gene. The CDR3 sequence is 16 residues long. CDR1 and CDR2 (germline): DFQATT, SNEGSKA (reference sequence). The CDR3 here is CSARDQWTGITGELFF. CDR3 sequence (DNA): TGCAGTGCTAGAGATCAGTGGACAGGGATCACCGGGGAGCTGTTTTTT.

There are many counts of this clonotype. CDR3 region: CASSISGRGDTQYF. The CDR3 DNA reads TGTGCCAGCAGCATTAGCGGGAGAGGTGATACGCAGTATTTT. The chain joins TRBV7-2 to TRBJ2-3, with 9 bases identical to TRBD2. Germline V lookup: CDR1 SGHTA, CDR2 FQGNSA. J lost 6 bases, V lost 5 bases, and 6 bases had no gene match. The CDR3 runs 14 residues. Looking up the rest from reference TRBV7-2 and TRBJ2-3 gives the full variable domain: GAGVSQSPSNKVTEKGKDVELRCDPISGHTALYWYRQSLGQGLEFLIYFQGNSAPDKSGLPSDRFSAERTGGSVSTLTIQRTQQEDSAVYLCASSISGRGDTQYFGPGTRLTVL.

The sample holds many counts of this clonotype. The CDR3 loop is CSASGTSGLDEQFF. CDR3 sequence (DNA): TGCAGTGCTAGCGGGACTAGCGGGTTGGATGAGCAGTTCTTC. V usage is TRBV20-1 and J usage is TRBJ2-1; 12 bases map to TRBD2. The trim removed 3 bases at V and 8 bases at J, leaving 5 bases unmatched. The CDR3 spans 14 residues. The germline V gene encodes CDR1 DFQATT and CDR2 SNEGSKA (reference sequence).

This clonotype was seen repeatedly, ten times or more. This rearrangement joins TRBV5-1 to TRBJ2-7; 9 bases line up with TRBD1. Unmatched junction bases numbered 6, after V lost 7 bases and J lost 1 base. Per the germline V gene, CDR1 is SGHRS and CDR2 is YFSETQ. This CDR3 spans 14 amino acids. DNA of the CDR3: TGCGCCAGCGCCACCGGGACAGGGTCCTACGAGCAGTACTTC. As protein: CASATGTGSYEQYF.

This clonotype came up many times. The rearrangement joins TRBV4-1 to TRBJ1-2; maybe TRBD1 (5 bases). The germline V gene encodes CDR1 MGHRA and CDR2 YSYEKL. This CDR3 is 13 amino acids long. V shed 2 bases and J shed 5 bases, with 9 bases lying between them. The CDR3 DNA sequence: TGCGCCAGCAGCCAACCCGACAGATATGGCTACACCTTC. It specifies CASSQPDRYGYTF.

This clonotype was counted ten times or more. The rearrangement uses TRBV25-1 and TRBJ2-3; 7 positions agree with TRBD2. V was pared by 2 bases and J by 2 bases, with 4 bases of the junction left unmatched. Germline V gene lookup returns CDR1 MGHDK and CDR2 SYGVNS. The CDR3 consists of 15 residues. CDR3 sequence (DNA): TGTGCCAGCAGTGAAATGGGGGGGTACACAGATACGCAGTATTTT. Its protein is CASSEMGGYTDTQYF.

This clonotype showed up just a few times. The CDR3 DNA reads as TGTGCCAGCAGCTCCAGACTAGCGGGAGCCGAGCAGTACTTC. This codes for CASSSRLAGAEQYF. This chain links TRBV7-8 with TRBJ2-7; 12 bases fit TRBD2. The V and J ends lost 4 bases and 6 bases, in that order; junction bases with no gene match: 4. This CDR3 contains 14 residues. From germline, CDR1 is SGHVS and CDR2 FQNEAQ.

This clonotype came up many times. The chain couples TRBV5-1 to TRBJ2-4; D is ambiguous. Germline lookup yields CDR1 SGHRS and CDR2 YFSETQ. This CDR3 region has 13 residues. With 2 bases removed from V and 0 bases from J, the gap between germline ends came to 3 bases. CDR3 sequence (DNA): TGCGCCAGCAGCTTCGAAGCCAAAAACATTCAGTACTTC. Encoded protein: CASSFEAKNIQYF. The full variable domain, rest sourced from reference TRBV5-1 and TRBJ2-4, is KAGVTQTPRYLIKTRGQQVTLSCSPISGHRSVSWYQQTPGQGLQFLFEYFSETQRNKGNFPGRFSGRQFSNSRSEMNVSTLELGDSALYLCASSFEAKNIQYFGAGTRLSVL.

Many counts were recorded for this clonotype. V gene TRBV28 combines with J gene TRBJ2-3; tentatively, D is TRBD2 (6 bases). Germline assignment: CDR1 MDHEN and CDR2 SYDVKM. The CDR3 length is 14 residues. V lost 1 base, J lost 4 bases, and 9 bases lay in between. The CDR3 reads CASSLYREPDTQYF. CDR3 bases: TGTGCCAGCAGTTTATATCGGGAGCCAGATACGCAGTATTTT.

This clonotype was detected many times. V gene TRBV4-2 combines with J gene TRBJ2-2, with D hard to call. CDR3 size: 15 residues. V gave up 0 bases and J gave up 5 bases, with 10 bases separating them. Germline V gene data show CDR1 as LGHNA and CDR2 as YNFKEQ. CDR3 loop: CASSQDLRRTGELFF. The CDR3 DNA reads as TGTGCCAGCAGCCAAGATTTACGAAGGACCGGGGAGCTGTTTTTT.

Many counts were recorded for this clonotype. CDR3 protein: CASSPPGGTISYEQYF. The CDR3 DNA reads TGCGCCAGCAGCCCTCCAGGAGGGACTATATCCTACGAGCAGTACTTC. The chain employs TRBV5-1 and TRBJ2-7; TRBD2 matches 7 bases. The J segment lost 1 base and the V segment lost 4 bases, leaving 11 bases of the junction unmatched. This CDR3 is 16 amino acids long. The germline V gene has CDR1 SGHRS and CDR2 YFSETQ.

At least ten counts were recorded for this clonotype. The chain combines TRBV14 with TRBJ1-2, with TRBD1 matching over 9 bases. The CDR3 totals 14 residues. Germline loops: CDR1 SGHDN, CDR2 FVKESK. V lost 3 bases to trimming and J lost 4 bases; unmatched junction nucleotides: 3. Written as DNA, the CDR3 is TGTGCCAGCAGCCAGGACAGGGGCGCCTATGGCTACACCTTC. This codes for CASSQDRGAYGYTF.

The rearrangement uses TRBV9 and TRBJ1-3; D unclear. The CDR3 spans 14 residues. The germline V gene has CDR1 SGDLS and CDR2 YYNGEE. V lost 6 bases to trimming and J lost 3 bases, with 13 bases between them. The CDR3 loop is CASTPGDGGNTIYF. The CDR3 nucleotides are TGTGCCAGCACACCCGGAGACGGTGGAAACACCATATATTTT.